Below, one T cell receptor beta chain is given with its context. The source of the sample is a study of patients and donors after allogeneic stem cell transplantation. Each CDR3 protein is one row after TCRdb ran MiXCR on the RT-PCR reads. The data contain approximately 170,000 distinct CDR3 sequences, 30% of them singletons. V gave up 0 bases and J gave up 3 bases, with 12 bases separating them. Germline assignment: CDR1 LGHNA and CDR2 YSLEER. The CDR3 loop spans 15 amino acids. Sequences were obtained from blood, either unsorted or a sorted T cell fraction (not recorded which). This receptor was taken from a human donor who was either an allogeneic HSCT recipient or a stem cell or donor lymphocyte infusion donor (not recorded which). It is not recorded whose cells these are; they may come from a transplant donor. The genes are TRBV4-3 and TRBJ2-7; D uncertain. CDR3 loop: CASSQEVGWVYEQYF. As DNA, the CDR3 is TGCGCCAGCAGCCAAGAGGTGGGATGGGTCTACGAGCAGTACTTC.